The clone carrying this T cell receptor beta chain was observed a handful of times. Its antigen remains unknown. Time point: newly diagnosed GD, antithyroid drugs for less than 3 months. PBMC RNA served as the TCR library source. Trimming took off 4 bases at V and 3 bases at J, with 9 bases between the two ends. The length of the CDR3 is 13 residues. Per germline, CDR1 LNHDA and CDR2 SQIVND (reference sequence). Sequencing libraries for TCR beta were prepared with iRepertoire HTBI primers and Arm-PCR of CDR3 regions. TCRdb ran MiXCR on the multiplex PCR reads and lists one entry per CDR3 protein. The table records 540,000 or so distinct CDR3 sequences, approximately 12% of them present only once. The data were taken from a study of regulatory T cells in long-lasting Graves disease. For the study at large: For under 3 months, newly diagnosed Graves' patients had been taking antithyroid drugs. Study-wide results and limits: Whereas more than 950 public clonotypes were shared by new patients, persistent patients shared more, at under 3,000. Newly diagnosed disease favored TRBV20-1 and TRBJ2-1 over persistent disease.

In addition, the sample was reused for a study of T cells in Graves' hyperthyroidism and ophthalmopathy.

Source: peripheral blood mononuclear cells (PBMCs), taken at new diagnosis, from a patient treated with antithyroid drugs. This receptor was taken from a man aged 25-45 years with Graves disease. V and J are TRBV19 and TRBJ1-1; no reliable D call. The DNA of the CDR3 is TGTGCCAGTAGTAAGCCCTTGGACACTGAAGCTTTCTTT. This sequence encodes CASSKPLDTEAFF.